Here is one T cell receptor (beta chain) with its context. The CDR3 sequence is 15 residues long. V shed 3 bases and J shed 0 bases, with 6 bases lying between them. Germline-derived CDR1 and CDR2 are MNHEY and SVGAGI. The data were obtained in a study of blood T cell repertoires in COVID-19. Study-level background: Sources were T cells, B-cell-depleted T cells, or PBMCs; the material itself was cDNA or gDNA.

Authors' analysis steps: Counts of nucleated cells, estimated from reference gene primer amplification, were obtained. Assay used: immunoSEQ multiplex PCR; TCRdb lists only in-frame clones, some missing. V, J and clone size are those of that table, while D and trimming were read from the DNA. The data contain 50,000 to 65,000 clones, about 90% of them singletons. This chain joins TRBV6-5 and TRBJ2-6; D remains unclear. The receptor's source is a woman between 55 and 75 years old with active or convalescent COVID-19. Sequenced input: peripheral blood. The CDR3 loop is CASSYSRSGANVLTF. The CDR3 DNA reads TGTGCCAGCAGTTATTCGCGCTCTGGGGCCAACGTCCTGACTTTC.